The clone carrying this T cell receptor beta chain was observed a handful of times. Its specificity is unknown. This sample was included in a study of CD8+CD57+ T cells in acquired aplastic anemia. Study as a whole: When averaged, DNA from sorted CD4+ and CD8+ cells came to approximately 3 ug.

Genomic DNA served as template for TCR beta VDJ and CDR3 profiling. TCRdb used MiXCR to reprocess the reads, holding one entry per CDR3 protein. The data show 310,000 or so distinct CDR3 sequences, with 45% to 65% seen just once and 1% to 1.5% held by the top ten. All patients picked for sequencing had shown, by flow cytometry, an expansion of CD8+CD57+ cells. Severe acquired aplastic anemia was present in every patient. Looked up from germline, CDR1 is LNHNV and CDR2 is YYDKDF (reference sequence). The CDR3 covers 14 residues. The V end lost 3 bases, the J end lost 6 bases, and 12 bases lay between the germline ends. General study findings and limits: Patients shared 25 to 35 CD8+ CDR3 sequences with controls. A significant difference in CD8+ Simpson's diversity between patients and controls was not found.

The TCR sequence derives from a human donor with aplastic anemia. J is TRBJ2-1 and V is TRBV15; tentatively, D is TRBD1 (5 bases). Sequenced: sorted CD4+, CD8+, or CD8+CD57+ T cells (not recorded which) from PBMCs. This chain's CDR3 is CATSSWGRGNEQFF. As DNA, the CDR3 is TGTGCCACCAGCAGTTGGGGAAGGGGCAATGAGCAGTTCTTC.